This entry lists 22 T cell receptor beta chains sequenced from one sample in a study of blood T cells in healthy people across ages. The second PCR ran about 6 to 11 cycles with a sample-barcoded 5' primer and J-beta primers. TCRdb re-called the 5' RACE reads through MiXCR, storing one row per CDR3 protein. The table includes approximately 800,000 distinct CDR3 sequences, around 25% detected once. This sample was shared with a second study, whose subject was T cells of mothers and their children.

The sample consisted of blood. These receptors all stem from a boy aged 10-17 years in good health.

This clonotype has only a few counts. The chain is built from TRBV7-2 and TRBJ1-1; TRBD1 might be the D (6 bases). CDR3 length: 17 residues. The ends were cut back, 1 base at V and 0 bases at J, with 15 bases in the middle. CDR1 is SGHTA, CDR2 FQGNSA, per germline. The CDR3 DNA reads as TGTGCCAGCAGCTTAGTCGAGCCGGGGACACTGAACACTGAAGCTTTCTTT. Protein sequence: CASSLVEPGTLNTEAFF.

J is TRBJ2-7 and V is TRBV29-1, with TRBD1 identical over 7 bases. The CDR3 extends over 12 amino acids. CDR1 and CDR2 (germline): SQVTM, ANQGSEA. After removal of 8 bases from V and 3 bases from J, the junction contained 7 bases not matched to a gene. CDR3 DNA: TGCAGCATCCGAGGGACAGTCTACGAGCAGTACTTC. Translated, it gives CSIRGTVYEQYF.

The chain couples TRBV5-5 to TRBJ2-5; D possibly uses TRBD1 or TRBD2 (6 bases each). The end of the DNA fits TRBJ2-7 better, so the J call may be wrong. Germline V lookup: CDR1 SGHKS, CDR2 YYEKEE (reference sequence). This CDR3 spans 15 amino acids. The CDR3 loop is CASSLGGGLAYEQYF. The CDR3 nucleotides are TGTGCCAGCAGCTTGGGAGGGGGGCTAGCGTACGAGCAGTACTTC.

CDR3 nucleotides: TGCAGCGTTTTAACAGAACGCGAGCAGTTCTTC. Protein product: CSVLTEREQFF. The genes are TRBV29-1 and TRBJ2-5; D call uncertain. The last part of the DNA fits TRBJ2-1 better; the J call may be wrong. This CDR3 has 11 residues. Germline V gene sequence: CDR1 SQVTM, CDR2 ANQGSEA.

This chain connects TRBV4-3 to TRBJ1-1; the D is unclear. CDR3 length: 16 residues. V was pared by 4 bases and J by 2 bases, with 17 bases between. CDR1 LGHNA and CDR2 YSLEER come from the germline V gene. This chain's CDR3 is CASSPRFPEPNTEAFF. The CDR3 region has the DNA TGCGCCAGCAGCCCCCGTTTTCCAGAACCAAACACTGAAGCTTTCTTT.

V is TRBV5-6 and J is TRBJ1-3; D unresolved. CDR1 is SGHDT and CDR2 is YYEEEE in the germline V gene. The CDR3 covers 13 residues. The V and J ends lost 2 bases and 7 bases respectively, with 10 bases between them. The CDR3 region has the DNA TGTGCCAGCAGCTTAAGGTTTGGGAACACCATATATTTT. It yields the protein CASSLRFGNTIYF. Drawing the rest from reference TRBV5-6 and TRBJ1-3, the complete variable domain is DAGVTQSPTHLIKTRGQQVTLRCSPKSGHDTVSWYQQALGQGPQFIFQYYEEEERQRGNFPDRFSGHQFPNYSSELNVNALLLGDSALYLCASSLRFGNTIYFGEGSWLTVV.

The V and J genes are TRBV7-2 and TRBJ2-5; D call uncertain. Trimming left V 1 base short and J 3 bases short, with 6 bases between. The CDR3 length is 13 residues. Germline V gives CDR1 SGHTA, CDR2 FQGNSA. The CDR3 is CASSLDFEETQYF. CDR3 in DNA: TGTGCCAGCAGCTTAGACTTTGAAGAGACCCAGTACTTC.

This clonotype showed up just a few times. The CDR3 spells CASSLSSTSSYEQYF. For the CDR3, the DNA is TGTGCCAGCAGCTTAAGTAGCACCAGCTCCTACGAGCAGTACTTC. The V gene is TRBV7-9, the J gene TRBJ2-5, with D unclear. The J call may be wrong; the DNA end is better matched by TRBJ2-7. This CDR3 has 15 amino acids. Germline V gene sequence: CDR1 SEHNR, CDR2 FQNEAQ (reference sequence).

This clonotype was counted once. The V and J genes are TRBV4-1 and TRBJ2-7; 8 bases fit TRBD1. The CDR3 loop spans 14 amino acids. Looked up from germline, CDR1 is MGHRA and CDR2 is YSYEKL. The junction had 5 bases not matched to a gene; V was cut back by 3 bases and J by 4 bases. CDR3 residues: CASSHEDREYEQYF. CDR3 in DNA: TGCGCCAGCAGCCATGAGGACAGGGAATACGAGCAGTACTTC.

The chain links TRBV4-3 to TRBJ2-1; 7 bases agree with TRBD2. CDR1 is LGHNA, CDR2 YSLEER, per germline. This CDR3 spans 16 amino acids. V lost 0 bases and J lost 7; bases outside the gene matches: 9. Here the CDR3 reads CASSQDRGERWNEQFF. The CDR3 bases are TGCGCCAGCAGCCAAGATCGGGGGGAGCGTTGGAATGAGCAGTTCTTC.

This clonotype turned up a few times. This chain connects TRBV29-1 to TRBJ2-7, with D tentatively TRBD2 (6 bases). Deletions cut 4 bases from V and 2 bases from J, with 12 bases between. Germline V gene sequence: CDR1 SQVTM, CDR2 ANQGSEA. The CDR3 runs to 13 residues. The CDR3 coding sequence is TGCAGCGTTGCAGCGGGCAAACCCTACGAGCAGTACTTC. Translated: CSVAAGKPYEQYF.

The gene calls are TRBV4-1 and TRBJ1-2; D remains ambiguous. CDR3 length equals 14 residues. Germline V CDR1 and CDR2: MGHRA, YSYEKL. V lost 3 bases, J lost 7 bases, and 15 bases lay in between. The DNA of the CDR3 is TGCGCCAGCAGCCAGACACAAGCGCTCGCTGGCTACACCTTC. It codes for CASSQTQALAGYTF.

This clonotype was counted a few times. The V and J genes are TRBV7-9 and TRBJ2-5; 9 bases line up with TRBD2. The J call may be incorrect, as the DNA end agrees better with TRBJ2-1. Germline V gene data show CDR1 as SEHNR and CDR2 as FQNEAQ (reference sequence). There are 15 residues in the CDR3. The CDR3 nucleotides are TGTGCCAGCAGCCCTAGCGGGATGGGTTACTATGAGCAGTTCTTC. Protein sequence: CASSPSGMGYYEQFF.

This clonotype showed up just a few times. The chain couples TRBV20-1 to TRBJ1-6; weak D call: TRBD1 (5 bases). V shed 5 bases and J shed 10 bases, with 9 bases lying between them. The CDR3 spans 11 residues. Looked up from germline, CDR1 is DFQATT and CDR2 is SNEGSKA (reference sequence). The CDR3: CSAQGGSPLHF. CDR3 coding DNA: TGCAGTGCTCAGGGAGGATCACCCCTCCACTTT.

The chain employs TRBV15 and TRBJ1-2; no reliable D call. V was pared by 0 bases and J by 4 bases, with 9 bases between. The length of the CDR3 is 14 residues. Germline V gene sequence: CDR1 LNHNV, CDR2 YYDKDF (reference sequence). The CDR3 reads CATSREGIFYGYTF. For the CDR3, the DNA is TGTGCCACCAGCAGAGAAGGGATTTTCTATGGCTACACCTTC.

This clonotype was counted a few times. V usage is TRBV7-9 and J usage is TRBJ2-2; D is uncertain. V was cut by 0 bases and J by 1 base, with 6 bases left in between. From germline, CDR1 is SEHNR and CDR2 FQNEAQ (reference sequence). There are 15 residues in the CDR3. CDR3 amino acids: CASSLASQNTGELFF. Here the CDR3 DNA reads TGTGCCAGCAGCTTAGCCTCCCAGAACACCGGGGAGCTGTTTTTT.

Here the CDR3 reads CASSPGQPSFQETQYF. The CDR3 nucleotides read TGTGCCAGCAGTCCGGGACAGCCCTCCTTTCAAGAGACCCAGTACTTC. The V and J genes are TRBV28 and TRBJ2-4; 7 bases line up with TRBD1. TRBJ2-5 explains the end of the DNA better; the J call may be wrong. The CDR3 runs to 16 residues. Germline V gene lookup returns CDR1 MDHEN and CDR2 SYDVKM.

The sample holds a few counts of this clonotype. This chain links TRBV5-1 with TRBJ2-4; D gene uncertain. CDR1 and CDR2 from the germline V gene are SGHRS and YFSETQ. The CDR3 has 12 residues. Trimming removed 4 bases at V and 7 bases at J, with 9 bases between. The DNA of the CDR3 is TGCGCCAGCAGCCGAGAGAGCAACATTCAGTACTTC. The encoded protein is CASSRESNIQYF.

Ten or more counts support this clonotype. The V and J genes are TRBV6-2 or TRBV6-3 and TRBJ2-7; possible D gene TRBD2, 5 bases. V was pared by 5 bases and J by 1 base, with 15 bases between. There are 15 residues in the CDR3. The germline V gene has CDR1 MNHEY and CDR2 SVGEGT. The CDR3 DNA follows: TGTGCCAGCAGTGGGGAGCGGACCATTTCCTACGAGCAGTACTTC. Its translation is CASSGERTISYEQYF.

This chain connects TRBV6-5 to TRBJ1-3, with 8 bases lining up with TRBD1. Trimming cost V 0 bases and J 2 bases; bases outside gene matches: 3. Germline CDR1 is MNHEY and CDR2 is SVGAGI. The CDR3 runs to 16 residues. CDR3 region: CASSYSTGGPGNTIYF. The CDR3 DNA reads as TGTGCCAGCAGTTACTCCACAGGGGGTCCTGGAAACACCATATATTTT.

This clonotype turned up a few times. The rearrangement joins TRBV7-2 to TRBJ1-6; 9 nucleotides agree with TRBD1. The CDR3 sequence is 14 residues long. Germline V CDR1 and CDR2: SGHTA, FQGNSA. J lost 11 bases, V lost 5 bases, and 7 bases had no gene match. CDR3: CASSNGQGRTPLHF. CDR3 bases: TGTGCCAGCAGCAATGGACAGGGGAGGACACCCCTCCACTTT.

This rearrangement joins TRBV6-2 or TRBV6-3 to TRBJ2-5, with D possibly TRBD2 on 5 matching bases. The closer fit of TRBJ2-7 to the DNA end suggests the J call may be wrong. The CDR3 is 17 residues long. Germline CDR1 and CDR2: MNHEY and SVGEGT. The CDR3 coding sequence is TGTGCCAGCAGCGACCCACCAGGCGGGTTATATTTTGACGAGCAGTACTTC. This encodes CASSDPPGGLYFDEQYF.